This T cell receptor beta chain derives from a study of OX40 agonist ivuxolimab in advanced cancers. The sampling schedule covered blood at baseline, cycle 4 day 1, and cycle 7 day 1. Here immunoSEQ multiplex PCR was the method, and the copy in TCRdb shows in-frame clones only, minus some. The sample has about 83,000 clones; about 86% are singletons. This clone was seen only once. Germline CDR1 GTSNPN, CDR2 SVGIG (reference sequence). With 0 bases removed from V and 2 bases from J, the gap between germline ends came to 9 bases. CDR3 length equals 14 residues. The chain recombines TRBV30 with TRBJ2-3; no clear D. This specimen consisted of CD4+ or CD8+ T cells sorted from blood, obtained in a trial of the OX40 agonist ivuxolimab. This clonotype was obtained from an adult with an advanced solid tumor such as melanoma, head and neck, liver or kidney cancer. The CDR3 DNA reads TGTGCCTGGAGTGTACTATTGGACACAGATACGCAGTATTTT. Amino acids: CAWSVLLDTDTQYF.